This passage covers 7 T cell receptor beta chains from one sample sequenced in a study of CD8 T cells in Susac syndrome. Reverse transcription of about 0.5 to 1 ug RNA was performed with random hexamers. TCRdb passed the immunoSEQ multiplex PCR reads through MiXCR, listing each CDR3 protein once. The sample lists around 130,000 distinct CDR3 sequences, 94% seen once, with around 0.1% in the top ten. The specimen sequenced was CD4+ T cells from PBMCs. These TCRs come from a human donor in good health.

The V call is TRBV9, the J call TRBJ1-1, with D possibly TRBD1 on 5 matching bases. CDR1 and CDR2 from the germline V gene are SGDLS and YYNGEE. The CDR3 spans 14 residues. Trimming took off 3 bases at V and 0 bases at J, with 9 bases between the two ends. This CDR3 reads CASSADSLNTEAFF. The DNA of the CDR3 is TGTGCCAGCAGCGCAGACAGTTTGAACACTGAAGCTTTCTTT.

The rearrangement links TRBV9 to TRBJ2-7; 7 positions match TRBD2. The CDR3 consists of 13 residues. The germline V gene has CDR1 SGDLS and CDR2 YYNGEE. The trim removed 0 bases at V and 7 bases at J, leaving 4 bases unmatched. CDR3 nucleotide sequence: TGTGCCAGCAGCGTAGTTTGGGAGGGGGAGCAGTACTTC. Translating it yields CASSVVWEGEQYF.

The V and J genes are TRBV6-1 and TRBJ1-3; D remains ambiguous. Germline CDR1 is MNHNS and CDR2 is SASEGT. The length of the CDR3 is 13 residues. V was shortened by 0 bases and J by 8 bases, with 8 bases between the two germline ends. This CDR3 is CASSEAPWDTIYF. The CDR3 DNA is TGTGCCAGCAGTGAAGCACCTTGGGACACCATATATTTT.

This CDR3 reads CAGTGEGNEQFF. The CDR3 region has the DNA TGTGCCGGGACAGGGGAGGGAAATGAGCAGTTCTTC. The rearrangement links TRBV2 to TRBJ2-1; 10 bases agree with TRBD1. After removal of 11 bases from V and 7 bases from J, the junction contained 5 bases not matched to a gene. There are 12 residues in the CDR3. Per the germline V gene, CDR1 is SNHLY and CDR2 is FYNNEI.

This clonotype was detected once. The chain joins TRBV7-9 to TRBJ2-5; D is unclear. Looked up from germline, CDR1 is SEHNR and CDR2 is FQNEAQ (reference sequence). The CDR3 totals 13 residues. Deletions cut 5 bases from V and 5 bases from J, with 12 bases between. The CDR3 protein is CASSPKGPETQYF. CDR3 nucleotides: TGTGCCAGCAGCCCGAAGGGTCCGGAGACCCAGTACTTC.

The rearrangement uses TRBV12-3 or TRBV12-4 and TRBJ2-5; 9 nucleotides match TRBD2. This CDR3 spans 19 amino acids. V lost 5 bases and J lost 0; bases outside the gene matches: 16. The CDR3 sequence: CASSRHLASGTRNQETQYF. CDR3 bases: TGTGCCAGCAGTCGCCATCTGGCTAGCGGGACACGCAACCAAGAGACCCAGTACTTC.

This rearrangement joins TRBV4-1 to TRBJ2-5; the match to TRBD2 covers 15 bases. The CDR3 sequence is 18 residues long. Unmatched junction bases numbered 4, after V lost 1 base and J lost 1 base. Germline V CDR1 and CDR2: MGHRA, YSYEKL. CDR3 nucleotides: TGCGCCAGCAGCCAAGGGGGACTAGCGGGAGGTGTCCAAGAGACCCAGTACTTC. Translating gives CASSQGGLAGGVQETQYF.